In its sample, the clone carrying this T cell receptor (beta chain) was seen many times. The antigen is unknown. Germline CDR1 reads SGHTA; CDR2 reads FQGNSA. V lost 4 bases and J 6 bases, leaving 16 bases between the germline ends. The CDR3 loop spans 15 amino acids. The sample comes from a study of spatial heterogeneity in lung cancer. The study's findings and limits: Numbers of ubiquitous and regional expanded TCRs tracked ubiquitous and regional nonsynonymous mutation counts, respectively. Of tumor T cells, an estimated coverage of around 6.3% was reached for alpha chains and roughly 12% for beta chains. Mutation tallies in tumors tracked expanded intratumoral alpha and beta TCR counts.

TCRdb re-called the 5' RACE reads through MiXCR, storing one row per CDR3 protein. The table lists approximately 8,500 distinct CDR3 sequences, about an eighth of them singletons. The time point is: sample taken at primary tumor resection. There were roughly 72 donors, all of them untreated patients with early-stage non-small cell lung cancer. Whole RNA from tumor, nontumor lung or frozen PBMC was sequenced unsorted. J is TRBJ1-5 and V is TRBV7-2, with D possibly being TRBD1 (5 bases). The sample was lung tumor tissue, taken at surgery. This TCR was sampled from a male donor with early-stage non-small cell lung cancer. The CDR3 region is CASSSHGGNGQPQHF. CDR3 nucleotides: TGTGCCAGCAGCTCCCACGGGGGTAACGGTCAGCCCCAGCATTTT.